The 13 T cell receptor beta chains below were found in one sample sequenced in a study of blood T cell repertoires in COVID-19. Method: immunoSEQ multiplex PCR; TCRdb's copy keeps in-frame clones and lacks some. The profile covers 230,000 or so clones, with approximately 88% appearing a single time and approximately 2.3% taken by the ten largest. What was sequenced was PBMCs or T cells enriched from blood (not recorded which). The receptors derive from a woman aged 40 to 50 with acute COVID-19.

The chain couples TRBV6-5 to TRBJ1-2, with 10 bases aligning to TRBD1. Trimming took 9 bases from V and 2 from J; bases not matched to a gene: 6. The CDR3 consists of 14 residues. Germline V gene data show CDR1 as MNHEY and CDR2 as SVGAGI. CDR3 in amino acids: CASTPGQGNYGYTF. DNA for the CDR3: TGTGCCAGTACGCCGGGACAGGGGAACTATGGCTACACCTTC.

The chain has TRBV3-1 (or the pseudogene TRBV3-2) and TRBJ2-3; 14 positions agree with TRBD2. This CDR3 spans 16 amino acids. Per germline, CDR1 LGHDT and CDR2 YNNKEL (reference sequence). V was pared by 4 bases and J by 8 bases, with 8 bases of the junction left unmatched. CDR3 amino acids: CASSPRLAGGHGTQYF. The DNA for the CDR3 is TGTGCCAGCAGCCCGCGACTAGCGGGGGGGCATGGTACGCAGTATTTT.

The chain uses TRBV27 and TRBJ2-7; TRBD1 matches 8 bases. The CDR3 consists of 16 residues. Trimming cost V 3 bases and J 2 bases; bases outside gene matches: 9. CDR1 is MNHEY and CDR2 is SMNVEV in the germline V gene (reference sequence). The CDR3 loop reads CASSFRGQGSPYEQYV. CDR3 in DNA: TGTGCCAGCAGTTTCCGAGGACAGGGCAGTCCCTACGAGCAGTACGTC.

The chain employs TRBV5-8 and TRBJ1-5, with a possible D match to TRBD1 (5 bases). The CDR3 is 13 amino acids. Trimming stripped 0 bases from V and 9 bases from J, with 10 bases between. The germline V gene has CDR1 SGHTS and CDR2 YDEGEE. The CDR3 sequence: CASSLAGGGPQHF. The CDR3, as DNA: TGTGCCAGCAGCTTGGCCGGCGGGGGGCCCCAGCATTTT.

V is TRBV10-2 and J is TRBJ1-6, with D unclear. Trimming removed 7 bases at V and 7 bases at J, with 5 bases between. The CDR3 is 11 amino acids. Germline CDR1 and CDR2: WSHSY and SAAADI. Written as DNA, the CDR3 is TGCGCCAGCACCGAGAATTCACCCCTCCACTTT. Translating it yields CASTENSPLHF.

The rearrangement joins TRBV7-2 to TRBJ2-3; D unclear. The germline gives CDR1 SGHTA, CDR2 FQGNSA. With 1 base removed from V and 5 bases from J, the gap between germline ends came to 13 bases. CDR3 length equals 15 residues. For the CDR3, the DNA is TGTGCCAGCAGCTTAGTACCGAATGGCGGAGATACGCAGTATTTT. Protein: CASSLVPNGGDTQYF.

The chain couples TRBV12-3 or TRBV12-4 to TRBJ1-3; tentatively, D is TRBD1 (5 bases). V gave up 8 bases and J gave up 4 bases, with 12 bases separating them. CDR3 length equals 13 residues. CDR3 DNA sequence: TGTGCCAGCCGTCAGGGTATCGGAAACACCATATATTTT. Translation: CASRQGIGNTIYF.

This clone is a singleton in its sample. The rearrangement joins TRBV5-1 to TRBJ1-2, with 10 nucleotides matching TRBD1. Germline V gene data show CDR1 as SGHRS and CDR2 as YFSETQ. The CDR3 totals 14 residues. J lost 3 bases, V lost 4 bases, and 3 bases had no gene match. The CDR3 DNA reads TGCGCCAGCAGCCCGGGACAGGGGTACTATGGCTACACCTTC. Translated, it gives CASSPGQGYYGYTF.

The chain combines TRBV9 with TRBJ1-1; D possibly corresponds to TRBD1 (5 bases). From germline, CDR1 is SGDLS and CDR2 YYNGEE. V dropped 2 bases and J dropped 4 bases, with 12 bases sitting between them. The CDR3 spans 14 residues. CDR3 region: CASSVEGRPTEAFF. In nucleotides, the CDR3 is TGTGCCAGCAGCGTGGAGGGGCGCCCCACTGAAGCTTTCTTT.

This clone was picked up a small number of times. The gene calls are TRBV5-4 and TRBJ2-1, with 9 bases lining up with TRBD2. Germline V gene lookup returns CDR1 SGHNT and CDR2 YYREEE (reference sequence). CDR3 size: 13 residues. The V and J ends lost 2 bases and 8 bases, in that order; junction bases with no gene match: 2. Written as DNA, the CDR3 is TGTGCCAGCAGCTTTTTAGCGGGGGATGAGCAGTTCTTC. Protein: CASSFLAGDEQFF.

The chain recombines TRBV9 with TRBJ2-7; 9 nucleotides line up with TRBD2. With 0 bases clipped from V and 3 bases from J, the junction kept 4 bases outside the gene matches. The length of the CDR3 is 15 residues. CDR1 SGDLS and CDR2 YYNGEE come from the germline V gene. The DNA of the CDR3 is TGTGCCAGCAGCGTAGGATTTAGCGGGAGCTACGAGCAGTACTTC. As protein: CASSVGFSGSYEQYF.

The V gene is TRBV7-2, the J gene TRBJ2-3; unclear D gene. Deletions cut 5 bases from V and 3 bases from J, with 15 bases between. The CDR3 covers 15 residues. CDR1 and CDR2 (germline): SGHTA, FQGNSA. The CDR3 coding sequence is TGTGCCAGCAGCCCTTGGCGGATCCGTACAGATACGCAGTATTTT. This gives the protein CASSPWRIRTDTQYF.

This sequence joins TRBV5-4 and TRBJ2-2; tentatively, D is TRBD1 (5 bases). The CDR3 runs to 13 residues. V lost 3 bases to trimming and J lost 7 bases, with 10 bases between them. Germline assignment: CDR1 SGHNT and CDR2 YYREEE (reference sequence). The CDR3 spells CASSSFQGGELFF. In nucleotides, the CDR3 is TGTGCCAGCAGCTCGTTCCAGGGCGGGGAGCTGTTTTTT.